What follows are 5 T cell receptor beta chains derived from one specimen sequenced in a study of T cell repertoires in cytomegalovirus infection. TCRdb re-called the reads through MiXCR, storing one row per CDR3 protein. The table includes 900,000 to 950,000 distinct CDR3 sequences, under 40% detected once. Which antigens these TCRs recognize remains unknown. The material was cultured CD8+ T cells from PBMCs, obtained from culture after CMV antigen stimulation. The receptor source for this set is a human donor in good health (CMV status not recorded). Some clones in this sample may be carry-over from other donors' samples.

This chain connects TRBV20-1 to TRBJ2-1; 13 bases map to TRBD2. The trim removed 0 bases at V and 10 bases at J, leaving 9 bases unmatched. Germline V gene sequence: CDR1 DFQATT, CDR2 SNEGSKA (reference sequence). This CDR3 spans 16 amino acids. CDR3 sequence: CSARDGLAGVLEEQFF. Here the CDR3 DNA reads TGCAGTGCTAGAGATGGACTAGCGGGGGTACTAGAGGAGCAGTTCTTC.

This clonotype was found a few times. V and J are TRBV7-6 and TRBJ1-3; D is undetermined. V lost 5 bases and J 2 bases, leaving 13 bases between the germline ends. Germline V CDR1 and CDR2: SGHVS, FNYEAQ. The CDR3 length is 15 residues. In DNA form, the CDR3 reads TGTGCCAGCAGCCCACGCGCAGTCCCTGGAAACACCATATATTTT. This translates into CASSPRAVPGNTIYF.

This clonotype was counted between two and nine times. V usage is TRBV24-1 and J usage is TRBJ2-1, with 8 bases lining up with TRBD2. Germline assignment: CDR1 KGHDR and CDR2 SFDVKD. Trimming removed 3 bases from V and 6 bases from J; junction bases left unmatched: 12. The CDR3 has 17 amino acids. The chain's CDR3 is CATSDPKLAGQFNEQFF. As DNA, the CDR3 is TGTGCCACCAGTGATCCGAAGTTAGCGGGGCAATTCAATGAGCAGTTCTTC.

CDR3 sequence (DNA): TGTGCCAGCAGTGGTGTCGGTAACACTGAAGCTTTCTTT. It translates to CASSGVGNTEAFF. This sequence joins TRBV12-3 or TRBV12-4 and TRBJ1-1; no clear D. Trimming pared 5 bases from V and 2 bases from J, leaving 9 bases between. This CDR3 is 13 amino acids long.

This clonotype was observed many times. DNA for the CDR3: TGCAGTGCTAGAGATTTAGGACTAGCATACGAGACCCAGTACTTC. Translated: CSARDLGLAYETQYF. The J gene is TRBJ2-5, the V gene TRBV20-1, with TRBD2 identical over 8 bases. V gave up 0 bases and J gave up 5 bases; unmatched junction bases: 8. This CDR3 is 15 amino acids long. Germline values: CDR1 DFQATT, CDR2 SNEGSKA (reference sequence).